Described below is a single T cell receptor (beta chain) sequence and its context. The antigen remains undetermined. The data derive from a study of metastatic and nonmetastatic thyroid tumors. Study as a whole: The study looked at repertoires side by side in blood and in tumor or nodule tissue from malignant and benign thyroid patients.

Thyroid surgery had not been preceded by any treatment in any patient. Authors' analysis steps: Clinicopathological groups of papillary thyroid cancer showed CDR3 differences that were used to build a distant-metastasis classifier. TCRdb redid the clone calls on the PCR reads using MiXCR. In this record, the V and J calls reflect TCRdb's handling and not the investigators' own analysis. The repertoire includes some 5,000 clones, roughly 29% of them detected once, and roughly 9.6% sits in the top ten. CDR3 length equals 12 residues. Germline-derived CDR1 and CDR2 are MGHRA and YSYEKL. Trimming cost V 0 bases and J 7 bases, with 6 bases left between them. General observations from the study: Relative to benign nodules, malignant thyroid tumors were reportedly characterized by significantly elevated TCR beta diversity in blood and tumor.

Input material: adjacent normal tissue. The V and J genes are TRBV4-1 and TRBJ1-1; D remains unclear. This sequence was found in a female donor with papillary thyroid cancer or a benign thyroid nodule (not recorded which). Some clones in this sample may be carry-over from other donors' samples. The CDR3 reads CASSQEGVEAFF. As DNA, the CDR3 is TGCGCCAGCAGCCAAGAGGGTGTTGAAGCTTTCTTT.